Sequencing of this T cell receptor (beta chain) was carried out in a study of cytomegalovirus exposure and HLA in healthy donors. The study's findings and limits: What a later analysis reportedly showed was that an Asian-associated ancestry cluster had fewer N-insertions than the roughly 670-donor mean. Immune exposure data for these donors was limited to CMV serostatus. According to the study, some 160 TCR beta chains were cytomegalovirus-associated. Presence/absence analyses treated sequencing depth as roughly uniform across donors.

Vbeta (60) and Jbeta (13) primers were used in the PCR. Libraries were prepared by immunoSEQ multiplex PCR; TCRdb keeps only in-frame clonotypes and omits some of them. The sample consists of roughly 120,000 clones, roughly 77% of them appearing once. This CDR3 region has 14 residues. Trimming removed 3 bases at V and 3 bases at J, with 12 bases between. The V gene's germline CDR1 is SGHDT and CDR2 YYEEEE. This clone was counted once. Its antigen remains unknown. The sequence was collected from a man in his fifties in good health and CMV-seropositive. Material for sequencing was PBMCs. The chain couples TRBV5-6 to TRBJ2-5, with D maybe TRBD2 (6 bases). CDR3 region: CASSYPGLKETQYF. As DNA, the CDR3 is TGTGCCAGCAGCTATCCGGGACTTAAAGAGACCCAGTACTTC. The variable domain in full, completed from reference TRBV5-6 and TRBJ2-5, reads DAGVTQSPTHLIKTRGQQVTLRCSPKSGHDTVSWYQQALGQGPQFIFQYYEEEERQRGNFPDRFSGHQFPNYSSELNVNALLLGDSALYLCASSYPGLKETQYFGPGTRLLVL.